This T cell receptor beta chain was documented in a study of cytomegalovirus exposure and HLA in healthy donors. It was with 60 Vbeta and 13 Jbeta primers that the PCR ran. Repertoires were generated with immunoSEQ multiplex PCR, while TCRdb's copy carries only in-frame clones and drops some. The table includes roughly 200,000 clones, 70% to 80% detected once. CDR1 SGHDT and CDR2 YYEEEE come from the germline V gene. The CDR3 extends over 16 amino acids. After removal of 5 bases from V and 6 bases from J, the junction contained 8 bases not matched to a gene. This chain uses TRBV5-6 with TRBJ2-2; 12 positions match TRBD2. Source material: PBMCs. The source is a woman under 40 in good health and CMV-seronegative. The CDR3 loop is CASRPGTSGLAGELFF. CDR3 DNA: TGTGCCAGCAGACCCGGGACTAGCGGGTTGGCCGGGGAGCTGTTTTTT.